The 6 T cell receptor beta chains presented below share a single source sample, sequenced in a study of T-cell memory formation after mild COVID-19 (dated by TCRdb to the early 2020s). To prepare the library, 5' RACE was applied. The listed sequencing device is Illumina NovaSeq 6000. Starting from the raw public reads, TCRdb applied fastp trimming at Q25, assembled clones with MiXCR and retained in-frame beta chains. Each record represents a unique CDR3 protein, reported with the most common genes and DNA among its rows. This sample comprises hundreds of thousands of distinct CDR3 sequences, less than 25% of them detected only once. The ten largest clones add up to 7.5% to 9.5% of the sample. The sample consisted of PBMCs or a T cell subset sorted from them (not recorded which). The receptors originated from an adult woman who had mild COVID-19 (a few samples of this study predate the infection). The sample titles of this study are shuffled in the database, so cell type and time point are left out; the donor was told from shared clones.

There are many counts of this clonotype. The V and J genes are TRBV20-1 and TRBJ1-5; perhaps TRBD1 as D (6 bases). The CDR3 runs to 13 residues. The germline CDR1 and CDR2 sequences are DFQATT and SNEGSKA (reference sequence). Trimming removed 6 bases at V and 5 bases at J, with 14 bases between. For the CDR3, the DNA is TGCAGTGCGATCGGGGGCTTCCATCAGCCCCAGCATTTT. It encodes CSAIGGFHQPQHF.

This clonotype was counted once. The chain combines TRBV30 with TRBJ2-6; D gene uncertain. The CDR3 length is 15 residues. Trimming cost V 2 bases and J 4 bases, with 12 bases left between them. The germline V gene encodes CDR1 GTSNPN and CDR2 SVGIG (reference sequence). The CDR3 coding sequence is TGTGCCTGGAGTCGTCATCGGGCAGGGGCCAACGTCCTGACTTTC. It yields the protein CAWSRHRAGANVLTF.

This clonotype has a handful of counts. The chain has TRBV7-3 and TRBJ2-1, with 7 bases fitting TRBD2. The germline CDR1 and CDR2 sequences are SGHTA and FQGTGA. J was trimmed by 8 bases and V by 5 bases; bases with no gene match: 12. The CDR3 is 15 residues long. The CDR3 coding sequence is TGTGCCAGCAGCCCCATTGCGGGGGTGCTCGATGAGCAGTTCTTC. It codes for CASSPIAGVLDEQFF.

The table lists this clonotype with a few counts. V usage is TRBV14 and J usage is TRBJ2-2; no clear D gene. This CDR3 is 14 amino acids long. V was cut by 4 bases and J by 7 bases, with 13 bases left in between. Germline V gene lookup returns CDR1 SGHDN and CDR2 FVKESK. CDR3 nucleotide sequence: TGTGCCAGCAGCCTCCTGGATTCGGGCGGGGAGCTGTTTTTT. This sequence encodes CASSLLDSGGELFF.

This clonotype has ten or more counts. The chain carries TRBV27 and TRBJ2-2; no reliable D call. This CDR3 region has 16 residues. With 6 bases removed from V and 0 bases from J, the gap between germline ends came to 14 bases. The germline CDR1 and CDR2 sequences are MNHEY and SMNVEV (reference sequence). CDR3 protein: CASSPRVSTNTGELFF. The CDR3 nucleotides read TGTGCCAGCAGCCCCCGGGTCTCCACGAACACCGGGGAGCTGTTTTTT.

In this sample, this clonotype turned up a few times. The V call is TRBV4-1, the J call TRBJ2-3; TRBD2 matches at 7 bases. This CDR3 is built from 15 residues. Germline trimming cut 0 bases from V and 0 bases from J; bases unmatched to any gene: 0. The germline gives CDR1 MGHRA, CDR2 YSYEKL. CDR3 sequence reads: CASSQELASTDTQYF. CDR3 sequence (DNA): TGCGCCAGCAGCCAAGAACTAGCGAGCACAGATACGCAGTATTTT.